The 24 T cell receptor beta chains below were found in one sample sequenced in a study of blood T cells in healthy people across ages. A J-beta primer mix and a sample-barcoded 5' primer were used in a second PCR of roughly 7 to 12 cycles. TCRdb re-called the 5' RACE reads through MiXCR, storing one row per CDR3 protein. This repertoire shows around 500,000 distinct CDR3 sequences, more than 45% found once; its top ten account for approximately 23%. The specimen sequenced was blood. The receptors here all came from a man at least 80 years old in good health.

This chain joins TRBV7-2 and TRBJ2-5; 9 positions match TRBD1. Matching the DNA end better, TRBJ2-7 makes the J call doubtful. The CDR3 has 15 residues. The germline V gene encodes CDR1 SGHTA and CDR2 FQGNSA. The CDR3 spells CASSLLKDRGLEQYF. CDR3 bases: TGTGCCAGCAGCTTATTGAAGGACAGGGGCCTCGAGCAGTACTTC.

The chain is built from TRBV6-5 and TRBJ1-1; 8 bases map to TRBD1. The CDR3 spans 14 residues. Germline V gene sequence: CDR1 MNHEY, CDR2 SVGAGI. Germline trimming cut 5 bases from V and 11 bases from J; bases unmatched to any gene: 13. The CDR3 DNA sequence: TGTGCCAGCAGTCCGGGACAGGCTCTGGTTGAGGCTTTCTTT. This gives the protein CASSPGQALVEAFF.

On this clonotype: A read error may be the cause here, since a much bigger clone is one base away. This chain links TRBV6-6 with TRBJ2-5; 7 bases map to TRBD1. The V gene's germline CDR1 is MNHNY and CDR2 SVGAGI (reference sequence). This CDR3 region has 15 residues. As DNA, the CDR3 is TGTACCAGCAGCCCCCGGGACAGCCTCCAAGAGACCCAGTACTTC. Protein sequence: CTSSPRDSLQETQYF.

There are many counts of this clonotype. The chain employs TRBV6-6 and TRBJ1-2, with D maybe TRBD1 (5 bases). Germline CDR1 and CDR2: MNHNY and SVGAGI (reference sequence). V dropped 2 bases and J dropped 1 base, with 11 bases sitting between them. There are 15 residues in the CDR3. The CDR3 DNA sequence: TGTGCCAGCAGTTACCAGGGCGGGGGTAACTATGGCTACACCTTC. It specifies CASSYQGGGNYGYTF.

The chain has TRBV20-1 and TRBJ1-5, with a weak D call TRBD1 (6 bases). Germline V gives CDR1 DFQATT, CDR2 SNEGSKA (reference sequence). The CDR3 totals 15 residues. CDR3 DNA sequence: TGCTGTGTTCAGGCCCCGACAGGCCCTAATCAGCCCCAGCATTTT. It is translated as CCVQAPTGPNQPQHF.

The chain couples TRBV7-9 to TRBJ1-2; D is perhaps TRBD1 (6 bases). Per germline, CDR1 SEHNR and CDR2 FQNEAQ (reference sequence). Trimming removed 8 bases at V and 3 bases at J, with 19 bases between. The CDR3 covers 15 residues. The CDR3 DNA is TGTGCCAGCGCGTCCCGAAAATCAGGGGACTATGGCTACACCTTC. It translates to CASASRKSGDYGYTF.

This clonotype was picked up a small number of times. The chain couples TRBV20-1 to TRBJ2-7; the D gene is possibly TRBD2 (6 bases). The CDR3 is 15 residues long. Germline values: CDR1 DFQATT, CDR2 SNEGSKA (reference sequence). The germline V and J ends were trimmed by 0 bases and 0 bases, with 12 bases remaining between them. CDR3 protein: CSAREWGESSYEQYF. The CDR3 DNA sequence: TGCAGTGCTAGAGAATGGGGGGAGAGCTCCTACGAGCAGTACTTC.

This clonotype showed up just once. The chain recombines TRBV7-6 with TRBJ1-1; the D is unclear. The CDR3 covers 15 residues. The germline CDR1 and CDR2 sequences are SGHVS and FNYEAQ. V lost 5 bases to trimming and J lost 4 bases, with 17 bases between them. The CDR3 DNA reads TGTGCCAGCAGCCCCCGGGTTGGGTGGGGCACTGAAGCTTTCTTT. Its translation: CASSPRVGWGTEAFF.

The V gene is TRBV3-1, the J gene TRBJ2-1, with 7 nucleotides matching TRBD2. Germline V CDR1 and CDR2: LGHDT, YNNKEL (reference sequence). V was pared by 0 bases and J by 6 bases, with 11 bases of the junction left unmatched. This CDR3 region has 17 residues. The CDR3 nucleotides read TGTGCCAGCAGCCAAGATCTCGCTAGCGGAAACTTCAATGAGCAGTTCTTC. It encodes CASSQDLASGNFNEQFF.

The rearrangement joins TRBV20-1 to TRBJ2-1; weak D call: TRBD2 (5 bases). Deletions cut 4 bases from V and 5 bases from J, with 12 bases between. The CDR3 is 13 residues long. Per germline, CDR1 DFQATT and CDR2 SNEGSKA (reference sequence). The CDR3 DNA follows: TGCAGTGCTAACAGCGGACCTAACAATGAGCAGTTCTTC. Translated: CSANSGPNNEQFF.

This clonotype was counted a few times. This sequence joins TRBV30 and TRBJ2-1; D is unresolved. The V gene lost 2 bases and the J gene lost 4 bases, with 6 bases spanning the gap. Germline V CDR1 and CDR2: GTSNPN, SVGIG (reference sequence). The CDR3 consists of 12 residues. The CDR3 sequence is CAWSPSYNEQFF. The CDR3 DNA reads TGTGCCTGGAGTCCATCGTACAATGAGCAGTTCTTC.

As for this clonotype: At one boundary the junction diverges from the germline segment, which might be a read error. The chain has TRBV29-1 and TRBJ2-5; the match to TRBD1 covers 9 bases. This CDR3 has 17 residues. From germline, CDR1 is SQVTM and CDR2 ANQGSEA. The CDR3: CCVEEWGRDRAFNEQYF. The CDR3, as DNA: TGCTGCGTTGAGGAATGGGGCCGGGACAGGGCTTTCAATGAGCAGTACTTC.

CDR3 in DNA: TGTGCCAGCAGCTCAGGGTGGGGCGGTTACAATGAGCAGTTCTTC. Translated: CASSSGWGGYNEQFF. The rearrangement joins TRBV7-2 to TRBJ2-1, with a weak D call TRBD1 (5 bases). This CDR3 has 15 residues. CDR1 is SGHTA, CDR2 FQGNSA, per germline. The V end lost 4 bases, the J end lost 4 bases, and 14 bases lay between the germline ends.

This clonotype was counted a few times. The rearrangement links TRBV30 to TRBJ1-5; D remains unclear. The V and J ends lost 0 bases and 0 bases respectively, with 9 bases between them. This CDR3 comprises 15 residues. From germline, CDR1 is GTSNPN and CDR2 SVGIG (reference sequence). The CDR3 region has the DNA TGTGCCTGGAGTGTTCCCGGGCTTAGCAATCAGCCCCAGCATTTT. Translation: CAWSVPGLSNQPQHF.

The CDR3 nucleotides read TGCGCCAGCAGCCAATTCCTGGGTTACGAGCAGTACTTC. Translation gives CASSQFLGYEQYF. This chain uses TRBV4-1 with TRBJ2-7; D is unclear. Germline CDR1 reads MGHRA; CDR2 reads YSYEKL. The V gene lost 2 bases and the J gene lost 4 bases, with 9 bases spanning the gap. The CDR3 has 13 residues.

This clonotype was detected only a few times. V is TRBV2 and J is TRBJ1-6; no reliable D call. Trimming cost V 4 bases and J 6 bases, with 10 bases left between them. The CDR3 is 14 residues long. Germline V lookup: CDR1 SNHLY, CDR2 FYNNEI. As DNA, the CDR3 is TGTGCCAGCAGTGTGACGGCCTCTAATTCACCCCTCCACTTT. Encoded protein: CASSVTASNSPLHF.

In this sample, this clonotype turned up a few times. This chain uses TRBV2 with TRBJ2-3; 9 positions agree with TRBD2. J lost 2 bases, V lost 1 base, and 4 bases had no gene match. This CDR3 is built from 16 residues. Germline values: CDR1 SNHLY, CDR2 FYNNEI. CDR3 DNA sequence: TGTGCCAGCAGTGAAGGCCTAGCGGGGCTCACAGATACGCAGTATTTT. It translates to CASSEGLAGLTDTQYF.

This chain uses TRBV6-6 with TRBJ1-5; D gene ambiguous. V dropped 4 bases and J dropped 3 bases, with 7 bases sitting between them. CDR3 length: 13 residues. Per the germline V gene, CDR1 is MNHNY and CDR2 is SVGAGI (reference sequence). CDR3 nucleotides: TGTGCCAGCAGTTGGAAGGACAATCAGCCCCAGCATTTT. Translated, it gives CASSWKDNQPQHF.

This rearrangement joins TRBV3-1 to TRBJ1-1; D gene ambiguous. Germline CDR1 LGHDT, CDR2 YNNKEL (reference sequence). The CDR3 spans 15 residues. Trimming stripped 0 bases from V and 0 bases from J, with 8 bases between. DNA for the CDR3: TGTGCCAGCAGCCAAGATTGGCAGATGAACACTGAAGCTTTCTTT. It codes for CASSQDWQMNTEAFF.

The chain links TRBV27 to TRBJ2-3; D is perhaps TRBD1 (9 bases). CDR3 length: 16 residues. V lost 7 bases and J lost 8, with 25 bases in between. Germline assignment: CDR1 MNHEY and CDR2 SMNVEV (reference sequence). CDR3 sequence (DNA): TGTGCCAGCAACCCGGGACAGGGTACCGGGGGGGGTACGCAGTATTTT. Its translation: CASNPGQGTGGGTQYF.

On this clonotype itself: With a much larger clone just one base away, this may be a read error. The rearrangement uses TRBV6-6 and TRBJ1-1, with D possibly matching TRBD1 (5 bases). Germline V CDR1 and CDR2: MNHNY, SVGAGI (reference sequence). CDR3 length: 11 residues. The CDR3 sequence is CVSSYQGEAFF. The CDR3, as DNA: TGTGTCAGCAGTTACCAGGGAGAAGCTTTCTTT.

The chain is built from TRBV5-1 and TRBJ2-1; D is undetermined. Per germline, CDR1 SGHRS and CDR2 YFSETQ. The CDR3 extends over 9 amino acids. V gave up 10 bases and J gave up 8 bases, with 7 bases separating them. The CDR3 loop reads CALIHEQFF. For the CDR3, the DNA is TGCGCCCTTATTCATGAGCAGTTCTTC.

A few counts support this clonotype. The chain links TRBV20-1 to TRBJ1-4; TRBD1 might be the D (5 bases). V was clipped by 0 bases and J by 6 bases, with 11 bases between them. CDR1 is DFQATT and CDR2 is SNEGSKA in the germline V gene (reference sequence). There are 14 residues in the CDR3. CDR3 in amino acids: CSARDRQGDEKLFF. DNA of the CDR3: TGCAGTGCTAGAGATCGTCAGGGTGATGAAAAACTGTTTTTT.

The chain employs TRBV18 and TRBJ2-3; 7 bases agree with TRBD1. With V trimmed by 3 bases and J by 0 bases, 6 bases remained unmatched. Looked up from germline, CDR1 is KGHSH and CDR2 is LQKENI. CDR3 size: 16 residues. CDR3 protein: CASSPGTASSTDTQYF. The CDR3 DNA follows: TGTGCCAGCTCACCGGGGACAGCGAGTAGCACAGATACGCAGTATTTT.